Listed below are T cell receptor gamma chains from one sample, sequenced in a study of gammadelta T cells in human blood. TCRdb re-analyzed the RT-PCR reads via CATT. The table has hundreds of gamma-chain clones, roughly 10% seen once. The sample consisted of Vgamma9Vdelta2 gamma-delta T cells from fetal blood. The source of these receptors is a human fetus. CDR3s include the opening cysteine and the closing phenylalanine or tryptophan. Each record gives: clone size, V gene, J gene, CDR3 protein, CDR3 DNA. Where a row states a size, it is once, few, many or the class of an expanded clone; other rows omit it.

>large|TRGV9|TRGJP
CALWEEKKLGKKIKVF
TGTGCCTTGTGGGAGGAAAAGAAGTTGGGCAAAAAAATCAAGGTATTT
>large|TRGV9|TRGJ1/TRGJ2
CALWEVNKKLF
TGTGCCTTGTGGGAGGTGAATAAGAAACTCTTT
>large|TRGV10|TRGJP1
CAAWDRTTGWFKIF
TGTGCTGCGTGGGACCGTACCACTGGTTGGTTCAAGATATTT
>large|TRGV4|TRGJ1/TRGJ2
CATWDKKLF
TGTGCCACCTGGGATAAGAAACTCTTT
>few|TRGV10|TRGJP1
CTTGWFKIF
TGTACCACTGGTTGGTTCAAGATATTT
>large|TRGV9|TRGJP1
CALWERRSTGWFKIF
TGTGCCTTGTGGGAGCGGCGGAGCACTGGTTGGTTCAAGATATTT
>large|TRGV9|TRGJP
CALWEVQEELGKKIKVF
TGTGCCTTGTGGGAGGTGCAGGAAGAGTTGGGCAAAAAAATCAAGGTATTT
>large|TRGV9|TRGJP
CALWERELGKKIKVF
TGTGCCTTGTGGGAGCGGGAGTTGGGCAAAAAAATCAAGGTATTT
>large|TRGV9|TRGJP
CALWEELGKKIKVF
TGTGCCTTGTGGGAAGAGTTGGGCAAAAAAATCAAGGTATTT
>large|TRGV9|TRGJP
CALWELYELGKKIKVF
TGTGCCTTGTGGGAGTTGTATGAGTTGGGCAAAAAAATCAAGGTATTT
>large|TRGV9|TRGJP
CALWEVQFELGKKIKVF
TGTGCCTTGTGGGAGGTGCAGTTTGAGTTGGGCAAAAAAATCAAGGTATTT
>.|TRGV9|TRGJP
CALWEPVQELGKKIKVF
TGTGCCTTGTGGGAACCTGTACAAGAGTTGGGCAAAAAAATCAAGGTATTT
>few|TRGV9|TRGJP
CALWDQEAKMGKKIKVF
TGTGCCTTGTGGGACCAGGAGGCGAAGATGGGCAAAAAAATCAAGGTATTT
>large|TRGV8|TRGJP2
CATWSSSDWIKTF
TGTGCCACCTGGTCTAGTAGTGATTGGATCAAGACGTTT
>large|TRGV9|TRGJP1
CALWEVLGWFKIF
TGTGCCTTGTGGGAGGTGCTAGGTTGGTTCAAGATATTT
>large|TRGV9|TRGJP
CALWAWELGKKIKVF
TGTGCCTTGTGGGCATGGGAGTTGGGCAAAAAAATCAAGGTATTT
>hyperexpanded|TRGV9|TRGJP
CALWEVQLGKKIKVF
TGTGCCTTGTGGGAGGTGCAGTTGGGCAAAAAAATCAAGGTATTT
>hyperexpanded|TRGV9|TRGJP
CALWEPQELGKKIKVF
TGTGCCTTGTGGGAGCCGCAAGAGTTGGGCAAAAAAATCAAGGTATTT
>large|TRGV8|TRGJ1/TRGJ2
CATWDYYKKLF
TGTGCCACCTGGGATTATTATAAGAAACTCTTT
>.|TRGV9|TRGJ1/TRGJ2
CALWEVYYKKLF
TGTGCCTTGTGGGAGGTATATTATAAGAAACTCTTT
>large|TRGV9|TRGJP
CALWEVRELGKKIKVF
TGTGCCTTGTGGGAGGTGAGAGAGTTGGGCAAAAAAATCAAGGTATTT
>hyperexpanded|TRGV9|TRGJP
CALWEEELGKKIKVF
TGTGCCTTGTGGGAGGAAGAGTTGGGCAAAAAAATCAAGGTATTT
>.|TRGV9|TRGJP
CALWEVPQELGKKIKVF
TGTGCCTTGTGGGAGGTTCCACAAGAGTTGGGCAAAAAAATCAAGGTATTT
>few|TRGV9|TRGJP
CALWDPLQELGKKIKVF
TGTGCCTTGTGGGACCCTCTTCAAGAGTTGGGCAAAAAAATCAAGGTATTT